This TCR beta chain is drawn from a study of blood T cell repertoires in COVID-19. Study summary: COVID-19 samples collected from the United States, Italy and Spain covered acute and convalescent phases.

Between the trimmed V and J ends, which lost 3 bases and 1 base, there was a span of 18 bases. The CDR3 is 18 residues long. Germline V CDR1 and CDR2: KGHSH, LQKENI. Method: immunoSEQ multiplex PCR; TCRdb's copy keeps in-frame clones and lacks some. Altogether 120,000 to 150,000 clones are present, roughly 79% being singletons, with the ten largest covering 6.5% to 8.5%. Sequencing input: peripheral blood. This TCR was recovered from a human donor with acute or convalescent COVID-19. The donor label of this sample is uncertain. V and J are TRBV18 and TRBJ1-4; TRBD1 is a possible D gene (6 bases). CDR3 nucleotide sequence: TGTGCCAGCTCACCGAGGACAGCAGATAGGAAAACTAATGAAAAACTGTTTTTT. Its protein product is CASSPRTADRKTNEKLFF.